Given below is one TCR beta chain in context. In the source study's methods: Amplification of reference gene primers was used by the study to estimate nucleated cell counts. Some clones are missing from TCRdb's copy, which holds only in-frame ones; the method was immunoSEQ multiplex PCR. V and J calls and clone size are copied from that table; D and trimming were computed from the DNA. Here the sample spans 150,000 to 200,000 clones, 88% being singletons. This sample stems from a study of blood T cell repertoires in COVID-19. Study-wide context: PBMCs, B-cell-depleted T cells, or T cells provided the cDNA or gDNA that made up the material.

This study enrolled people aged roughly 18 to 89 from about two dozen US geographic areas. Participant-given clinical history determined each cohort assignment. Sequencing was performed on PBMCs or T cells enriched from blood (not recorded which). This receptor was taken from a woman in her late teens or twenties who had recovered from COVID-19.

The CDR3 here is CASSWTGARANTEAFF. For the CDR3, the DNA is TGCGCCAGCAGCTGGACAGGGGCCCGGGCTAACACTGAAGCTTTCTTT. This chain links TRBV5-1 with TRBJ1-1, with 9 bases lining up with TRBD1. This CDR3 has 16 residues. Germline V gene sequence: CDR1 SGHRS, CDR2 YFSETQ. The J segment lost 2 bases and the V segment lost 3 bases, leaving 8 bases of the junction unmatched.